This passage covers 4 T cell receptor beta chains from one sample sequenced in a study of chemoradiotherapy in HPV16-positive cancers. Sequencing used immunoSEQ multiplex PCR; TCRdb keeps in-frame clones, though not all of them. This table has 30,000 to 35,000 clones, 80% to 90% appearing once. Here the sequenced sample was blood, taken from a patient who underwent chemoradiotherapy. Source of these receptors: a human donor with HPV-associated anogenital cancer.

The V and J genes are TRBV2 and TRBJ2-1, with TRBD2 matching 8 bases. The CDR3 covers 16 residues. J was trimmed by 7 bases and V by 3 bases; bases with no gene match: 11. Looked up from germline, CDR1 is SNHLY and CDR2 is FYNNEI. CDR3 in amino acids: CASSEVGAGVGNEQFF. The CDR3 DNA is TGTGCCAGCAGTGAGGTGGGAGCGGGAGTTGGAAATGAGCAGTTCTTC.

The chain has TRBV18 and TRBJ1-6; TRBD1 might be the D (6 bases). This CDR3 is 13 amino acids long. V gave up 5 bases and J gave up 9 bases, with 11 bases separating them. Per germline, CDR1 KGHSH and CDR2 LQKENI. CDR3 sequence reads: CASSEQGSSPLHF. The CDR3 region has the DNA TGTGCCAGCTCAGAACAGGGATCTTCACCCCTCCACTTT.

The chain links TRBV6-1 to TRBJ1-2; no clear D gene. Looked up from germline, CDR1 is MNHNS and CDR2 is SASEGT. The CDR3 is 13 amino acids. The germline V and J ends were trimmed by 2 bases and 4 bases, with 8 bases remaining between them. The CDR3 loop is CASSEIATYGYTF. For the CDR3, the DNA is TGTGCCAGCAGTGAAATAGCGACCTATGGCTACACCTTC.

As for this clone: The junction and the germline gene differ at one end; a read error may be behind it. V is TRBV7-8 and J is TRBJ2-7; D is uncertain. Germline CDR1 is SGHVS and CDR2 is FQNEAQ. The CDR3 covers 14 residues. CDR3: CASTLLAASYEQYF. CDR3 in DNA: TGTGCCAGCACCTTATTGGCAGCCTCCTACGAGCAGTACTTC.